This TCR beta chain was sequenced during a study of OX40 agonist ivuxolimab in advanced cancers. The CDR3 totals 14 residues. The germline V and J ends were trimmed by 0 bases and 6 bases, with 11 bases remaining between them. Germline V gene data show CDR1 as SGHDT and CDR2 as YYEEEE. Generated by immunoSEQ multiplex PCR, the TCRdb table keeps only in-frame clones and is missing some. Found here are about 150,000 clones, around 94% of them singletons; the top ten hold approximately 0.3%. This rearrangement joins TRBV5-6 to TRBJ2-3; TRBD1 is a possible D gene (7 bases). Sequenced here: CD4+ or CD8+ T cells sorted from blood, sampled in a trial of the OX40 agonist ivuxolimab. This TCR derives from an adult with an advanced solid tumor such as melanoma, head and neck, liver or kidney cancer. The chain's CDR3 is CASSLVPGGDTQYF. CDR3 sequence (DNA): TGTGCCAGCAGCTTGGTCCCAGGGGGGGATACGCAGTATTTT.